The clone carrying this T cell receptor beta chain was found once. V was clipped by 2 bases and J by 6 bases; unmatched bases: 3. The CDR3 is 15 amino acids. Germline CDR1 and CDR2: LNHDA and SQIVND (reference sequence). The data belong to a study of T cells after somatic rescue of genetic block. Generated by immunoSEQ multiplex PCR, the TCRdb table keeps only in-frame clones and is missing some. The sample comprises 15,000 or so clones, roughly two thirds of which are singletons, and 14% rests with the top ten. The sequence was obtained from a boy under 18. J is TRBJ2-4 and V is TRBV19; 11 bases are a match to TRBD2. Sequenced sample: peripheral blood mononuclear cells (PBMCs). The CDR3 protein is CASSILAGGTNIQYF. The CDR3 DNA follows: TGTGCCAGTAGTATACTAGCGGGGGGAACAAACATTCAGTACTTC.